This T cell receptor beta chain was sequenced in a study of T cell responses to AZD1222 COVID-19 vaccine. Study context: Second-dose intervals near 4 or 12 weeks were combined. General study findings and limits: It was only after the peak T cell response that any repertoires were sampled.

Measured with immunoSEQ multiplex PCR; TCRdb has only the in-frame clones, and not every one. The sample carries fewer than 150,000 clones, 84% recorded once. Unmatched junction bases numbered 7, after V lost 1 base and J lost 5 bases. CDR1 is SGHAT and CDR2 is FQNNGV in the germline V gene. The CDR3 consists of 16 residues. Points on this clone: The antigen is not known.

The chain links TRBV11-2 to TRBJ2-3; 9 bases align to TRBD2. Sequenced material: peripheral blood, taken on day 0 of AZD1222 vaccination. The TCR originated in an adult in good health. Here the CDR3 DNA reads TGTGCCAGCAGCTTAGTCGGCGGGGGGGCCATAGATACGCAGTATTTT. Translation gives CASSLVGGGAIDTQYF.